This T cell receptor (beta chain) is drawn from a study of post-analysis software for immune sequencing data. Study details: Clinical courses comprised relapsing-remitting, secondary progressive and progressive-relapsing multiple sclerosis. General observations from the study: Elevated frequency relative to controls characterized 4 or 5 TRBV segments in patients, TRBV5-6, TRBV5-1 and TRBV20-1 among them.

The CDR3 has 13 residues. J gave up 4 bases and V 3 bases, and 3 bases lay outside the gene matches. Germline V CDR1 and CDR2: DFQATT, SNEGSKA (reference sequence). Carried by the TCR beta cDNA libraries were unique molecular identifiers. MiXCR was run by TCRdb on the PCR reads, yielding one entry per CDR3 protein. The sample records about 810,000 distinct CDR3 sequences, approximately 50% being singletons. This clonotype was counted once. What it binds is unknown. Sequenced sample: blood. The chain uses TRBV20-1 and TRBJ2-5, with 9 bases aligning to TRBD1. This receptor was taken from a girl aged 5 to 17 with multiple sclerosis. Written as DNA, the CDR3 is TGCAGTGCTAGGGTGACAGGGGGAGAGACCCAGTACTTC. Residues: CSARVTGGETQYF.